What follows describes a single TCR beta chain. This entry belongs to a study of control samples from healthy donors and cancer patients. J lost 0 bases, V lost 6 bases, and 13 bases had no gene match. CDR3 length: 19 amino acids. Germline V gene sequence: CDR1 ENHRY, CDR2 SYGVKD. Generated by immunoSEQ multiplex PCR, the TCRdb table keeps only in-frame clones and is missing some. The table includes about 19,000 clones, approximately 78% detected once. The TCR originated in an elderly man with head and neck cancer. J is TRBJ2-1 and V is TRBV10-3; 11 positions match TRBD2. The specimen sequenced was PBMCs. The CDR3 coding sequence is TGTGCCATCAGCTCTCTAGCGGGAGGTCCCCAGAGCTCCTACAATGAGCAGTTCTTC. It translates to CAISSLAGGPQSSYNEQFF.